Here is one T cell receptor (beta chain) with its context. Trimming left V 4 bases short and J 5 bases short, with 15 bases between. Germline CDR1 reads SEHNR; CDR2 reads FQNEAQ (reference sequence). The CDR3 is made up of 15 amino acids. As every portion of the isolated RNA was reverse transcribed, the sequencing read expressed TCRB transcripts. This table comes from immunoSEQ multiplex PCR, and its TCRdb copy is limited to in-frame clones, with some not included. The table records 680,000 or so clones, around 15% of them present only once. The entry originates in a study of beta chain features in type 1 diabetes. Study summary: Age, gender, cell numbers and subset yield matched between patients and controls.

The V and J genes are TRBV7-9 and TRBJ1-5, with D possibly being TRBD1 (5 bases). The receptor was derived from a man younger than 30 in good health. The sequenced sample consisted of naive CD4+ T cells from blood. The CDR3 DNA follows: TGTGCCAGCAGCTCCGATGACAGAACCCATCAGCCCCAGCATTTT. Translated: CASSSDDRTHQPQHF.